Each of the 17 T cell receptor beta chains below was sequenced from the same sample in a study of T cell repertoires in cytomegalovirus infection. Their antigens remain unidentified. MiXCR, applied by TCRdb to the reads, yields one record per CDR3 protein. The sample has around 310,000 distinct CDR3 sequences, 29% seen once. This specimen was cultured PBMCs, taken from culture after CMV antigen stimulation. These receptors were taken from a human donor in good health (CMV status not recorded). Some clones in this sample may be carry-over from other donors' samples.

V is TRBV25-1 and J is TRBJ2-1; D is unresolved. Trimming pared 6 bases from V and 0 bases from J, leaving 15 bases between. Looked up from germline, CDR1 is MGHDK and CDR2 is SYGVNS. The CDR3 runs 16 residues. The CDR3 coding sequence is TGTGCCAGCAGCGAGCAGAGACGCGACTCCTACAATGAGCAGTTCTTC. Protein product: CASSEQRRDSYNEQFF.

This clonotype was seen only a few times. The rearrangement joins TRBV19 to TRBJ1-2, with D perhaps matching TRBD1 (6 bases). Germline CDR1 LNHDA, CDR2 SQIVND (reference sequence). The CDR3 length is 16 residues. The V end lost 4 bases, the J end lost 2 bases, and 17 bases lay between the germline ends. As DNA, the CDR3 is TGTGCCAGTAGTAGTCAAGGGGGGGACGGAAACTATGGCTACACCTTC. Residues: CASSSQGGDGNYGYTF. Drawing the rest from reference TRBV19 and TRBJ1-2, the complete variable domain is DGGITQSPKYLFRKEGQNVTLSCEQNLNHDAMYWYRQDPGQGLRLIYYSQIVNDFQKGDIAEGYSVSREKKESFPLTVTSAQKNPTAFYLCASSSQGGDGNYGYTFGSGTRLTVV.

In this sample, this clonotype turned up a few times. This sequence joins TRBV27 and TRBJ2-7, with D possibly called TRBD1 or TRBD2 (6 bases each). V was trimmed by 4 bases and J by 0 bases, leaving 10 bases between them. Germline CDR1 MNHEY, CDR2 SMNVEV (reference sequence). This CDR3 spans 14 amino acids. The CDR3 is CASSWRGDSYEQYF. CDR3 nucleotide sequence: TGTGCCAGCAGTTGGAGGGGGGACTCCTACGAGCAGTACTTC.

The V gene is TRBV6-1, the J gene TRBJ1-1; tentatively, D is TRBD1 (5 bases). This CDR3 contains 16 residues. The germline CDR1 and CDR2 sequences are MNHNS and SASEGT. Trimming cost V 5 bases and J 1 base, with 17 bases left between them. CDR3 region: CASSPPPGSENTEAFF. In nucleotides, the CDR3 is TGTGCCAGCAGTCCTCCTCCAGGGTCCGAGAACACTGAAGCTTTCTTT.

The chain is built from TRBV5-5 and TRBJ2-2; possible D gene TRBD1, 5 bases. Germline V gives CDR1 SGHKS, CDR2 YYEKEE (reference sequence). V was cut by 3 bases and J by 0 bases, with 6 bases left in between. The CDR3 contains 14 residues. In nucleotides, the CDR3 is TGTGCCAGCAGCTGGGGCTCGAACACCGGGGAGCTGTTTTTT. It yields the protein CASSWGSNTGELFF. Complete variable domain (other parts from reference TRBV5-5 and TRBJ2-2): DAGVTQSPTHLIKTRGQQVTLRCSPISGHKSVSWYQQVLGQGPQFIFQYYEKEERGRGNFPDRFSARQFPNYSSELNVNALLLGDSALYLCASSWGSNTGELFFGEGSRLTVL.

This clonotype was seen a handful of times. The DNA for the CDR3 is TGTGCCACCAGTGATGCGGATCCTGAGACCCAGTACTTC. Its translation: CATSDADPETQYF. V and J are TRBV24-1 and TRBJ2-5; D is unclear. The V end was cut by 3 bases, the J end by 5 bases, with 9 bases between. The CDR3 runs to 13 residues. The germline gives CDR1 KGHDR, CDR2 SFDVKD.

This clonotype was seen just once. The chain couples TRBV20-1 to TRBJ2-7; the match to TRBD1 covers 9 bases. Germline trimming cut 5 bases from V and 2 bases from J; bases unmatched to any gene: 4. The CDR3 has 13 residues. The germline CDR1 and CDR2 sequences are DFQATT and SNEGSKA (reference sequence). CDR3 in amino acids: CSAARDRAYEQYF. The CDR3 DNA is TGCAGTGCTGCCCGGGACAGGGCCTACGAGCAGTACTTC.

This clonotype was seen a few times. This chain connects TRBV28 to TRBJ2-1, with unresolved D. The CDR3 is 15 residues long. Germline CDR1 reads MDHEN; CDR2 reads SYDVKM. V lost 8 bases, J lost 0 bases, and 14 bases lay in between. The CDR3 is CASGVDPSSYNEQFF. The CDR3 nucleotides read TGTGCCAGCGGGGTCGACCCTTCCTCCTACAATGAGCAGTTCTTC.

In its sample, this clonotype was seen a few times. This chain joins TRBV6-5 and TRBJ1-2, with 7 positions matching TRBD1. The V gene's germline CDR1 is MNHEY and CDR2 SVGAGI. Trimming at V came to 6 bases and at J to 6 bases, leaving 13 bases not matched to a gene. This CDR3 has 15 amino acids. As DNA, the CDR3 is TGTGCCAGCAGCTCTGAGATGGACAGGTTTCATGGCTACACCTTC. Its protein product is CASSSEMDRFHGYTF.

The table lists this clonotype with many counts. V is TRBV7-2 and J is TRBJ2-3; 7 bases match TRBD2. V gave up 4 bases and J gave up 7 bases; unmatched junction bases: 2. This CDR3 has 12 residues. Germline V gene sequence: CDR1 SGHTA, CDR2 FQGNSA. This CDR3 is CASSSTSNTQYF. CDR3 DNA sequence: TGTGCCAGCAGCTCGACTAGCAATACGCAGTATTTT. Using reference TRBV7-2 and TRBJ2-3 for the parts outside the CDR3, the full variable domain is GAGVSQSPSNKVTEKGKDVELRCDPISGHTALYWYRQSLGQGLEFLIYFQGNSAPDKSGLPSDRFSAERTGGSVSTLTIQRTQQEDSAVYLCASSSTSNTQYFGPGTRLTVL.

As DNA, the CDR3 is TGTGCCAGCTCACCCCCGCAGCACACCGGGGAGCTGTTTTTT. This encodes CASSPPQHTGELFF. This chain links TRBV18 with TRBJ2-2; D remains ambiguous. The CDR3 runs to 14 residues. Trimming removed 3 bases at V and 3 bases at J, with 8 bases between. Germline CDR1 reads KGHSH; CDR2 reads LQKENI.

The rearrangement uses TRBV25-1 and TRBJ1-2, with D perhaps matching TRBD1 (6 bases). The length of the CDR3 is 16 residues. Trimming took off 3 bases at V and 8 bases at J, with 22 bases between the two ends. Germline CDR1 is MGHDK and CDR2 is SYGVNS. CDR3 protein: CASSDPSADSFGGYTF. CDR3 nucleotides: TGTGCCAGCAGTGACCCCTCCGCGGACAGCTTTGGGGGCTACACCTTC.

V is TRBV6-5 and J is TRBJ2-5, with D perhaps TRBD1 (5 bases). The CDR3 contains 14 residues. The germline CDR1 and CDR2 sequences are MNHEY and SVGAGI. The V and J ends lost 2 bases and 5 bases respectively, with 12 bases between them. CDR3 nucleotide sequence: TGTGCCAGCAGTTACGAAGGGGCTTTGGAGACCCAGTACTTC. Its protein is CASSYEGALETQYF.

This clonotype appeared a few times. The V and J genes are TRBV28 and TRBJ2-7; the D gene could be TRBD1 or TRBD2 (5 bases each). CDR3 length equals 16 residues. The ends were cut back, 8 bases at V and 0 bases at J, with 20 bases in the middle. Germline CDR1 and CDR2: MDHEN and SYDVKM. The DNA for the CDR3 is TGTGCCAGCCACTACCTAGCCGGGACCGACTCCTACGAGCAGTACTTC. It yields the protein CASHYLAGTDSYEQYF.

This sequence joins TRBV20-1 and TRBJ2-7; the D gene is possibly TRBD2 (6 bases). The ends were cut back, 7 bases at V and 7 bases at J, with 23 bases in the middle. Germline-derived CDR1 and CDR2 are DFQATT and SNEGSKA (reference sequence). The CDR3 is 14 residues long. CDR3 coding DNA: TGCAGTGTCGGAGGGCTCTTCCCCAGTGAAGAGCAGTACTTC. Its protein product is CSVGGLFPSEEQYF.

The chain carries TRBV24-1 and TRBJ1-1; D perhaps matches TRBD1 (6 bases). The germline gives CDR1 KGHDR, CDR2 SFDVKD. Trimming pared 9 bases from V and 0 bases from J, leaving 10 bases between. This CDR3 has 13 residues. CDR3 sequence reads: CATSGHVNTEAFF. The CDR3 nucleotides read TGTGCCACCTCGGGACATGTGAACACTGAAGCTTTCTTT.

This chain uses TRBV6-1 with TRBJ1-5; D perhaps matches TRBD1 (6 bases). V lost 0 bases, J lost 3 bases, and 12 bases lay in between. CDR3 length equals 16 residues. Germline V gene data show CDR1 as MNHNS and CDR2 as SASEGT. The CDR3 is CASSEAAGQPNQPQHF. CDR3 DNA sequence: TGTGCCAGCAGTGAAGCGGCAGGACAGCCCAATCAGCCCCAGCATTTT.